This T cell receptor beta chain was retrieved from a study of blood T cell repertoires in COVID-19. Study-level background: Spain, Italy and the United States supplied samples that represented acute and convalescent COVID-19. PBMCs, B-cell-depleted T cells, or T cells provided the cDNA or gDNA that made up the material.

Germline V CDR1 and CDR2: SGHTA, FQGNSA. Germline trimming cut 5 bases from V and 3 bases from J; bases unmatched to any gene: 9. The CDR3 extends over 16 amino acids. Original handling: Amplification from reference gene primers served as the basis for estimated nucleated cell counts. Repertoires were generated with immunoSEQ multiplex PCR, while TCRdb's copy carries only in-frame clones and drops some. The V and J calls and clone size come from that table; D and trimming were worked out from the DNA. Here the sample spans about 99,000 clones, 90% to 95% being singletons. The sequenced material came from peripheral blood. The chain combines TRBV7-2 with TRBJ2-1, with TRBD2 matching 8 bases. The sequence was collected from a human donor in a cohort sampled during active COVID-19. The CDR3 loop is CASSPLAGPNYNEQFF. The CDR3 bases are TGTGCCAGCAGCCCTTTAGCGGGACCCAACTACAATGAGCAGTTCTTC.